This T cell receptor beta chain was recorded in a study of blood T cell repertoires in COVID-19. Study at large: Some COVID-19 samples were acute and others convalescent; all came from the United States, Italy and Spain.

Per germline, CDR1 SGHRS and CDR2 YFSETQ. This CDR3 has 16 amino acids. J lost 3 bases, V lost 4 bases, and 9 bases had no gene match. Profiled with immunoSEQ multiplex PCR; TCRdb holds only in-frame clones, not every one. The sample has around 70,000 clones; over 70% are singletons. The rearrangement uses TRBV5-1 and TRBJ1-1, with 10 positions matching TRBD1. The TCR sequence derives from a man aged 65-85 years who had recovered from COVID-19. The sample consisted of peripheral blood. The CDR3 nucleotides read TGCGCCAGCAGCCCGAAAAGACAGGGGGCGGACACTGAAGCTTTCTTT. Translated: CASSPKRQGADTEAFF.